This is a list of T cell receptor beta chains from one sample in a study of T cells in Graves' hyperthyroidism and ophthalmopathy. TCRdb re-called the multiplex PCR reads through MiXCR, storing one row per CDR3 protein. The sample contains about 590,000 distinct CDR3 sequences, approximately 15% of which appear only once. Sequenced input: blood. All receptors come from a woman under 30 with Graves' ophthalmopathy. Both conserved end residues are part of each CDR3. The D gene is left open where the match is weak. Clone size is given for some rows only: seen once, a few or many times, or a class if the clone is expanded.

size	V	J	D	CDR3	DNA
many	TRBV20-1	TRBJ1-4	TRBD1	CSARDVQGAGEKLFF	TGCAGTGCTAGAGATGTACAGGGGGCGGGTGAAAAACTGTTTTTT
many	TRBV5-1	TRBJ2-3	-	CASTLGTMDTQYF	TGCGCCAGCACCTTGGGGACCATGGATACGCAGTATTTT
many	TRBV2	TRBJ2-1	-	CASSEIMYNEQFF	TGTGCCAGCAGTGAGATAATGTACAATGAGCAGTTCTTC
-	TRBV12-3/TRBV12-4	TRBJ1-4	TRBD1	CATGQGKKLFF	TGTGCCACGGGACAGGGTAAAAAACTGTTTTTT
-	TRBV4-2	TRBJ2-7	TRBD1	CASSQEGRQGVRQYF	TGTGCCAGCAGCCAAGAGGGGAGACAGGGCGTGAGGCAGTACTTC
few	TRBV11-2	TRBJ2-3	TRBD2	CASSLTGTSGSGYF	TGTGCCAGCAGCTTAACGGGGACTAGCGGGAGTGGGTATTTT
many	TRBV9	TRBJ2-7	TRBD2	CASSELAGGPAEQYF	TGTGCCAGCAGCGAACTAGCGGGAGGGCCGGCCGAGCAGTACTTC
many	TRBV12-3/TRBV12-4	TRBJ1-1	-	CASSLAANTEAFF	TGTGCCAGCAGTTTGGCGGCGAACACTGAAGCTTTCTTT
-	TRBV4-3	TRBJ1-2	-	CASSQDTGNAGLLYGYTF	TGCGCCAGCAGCCAAGATACGGGGAACGCAGGTCTTCTCTATGGCTACACCTTC
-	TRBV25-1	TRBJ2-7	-	CASSVGGTPPYEQYF	TGTGCCAGCAGTGTTGGAGGGACGCCCCCCTACGAGCAGTACTTC
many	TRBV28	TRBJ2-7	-	CASSLGQIPYEQYF	TGTGCCAGCAGTTTAGGACAGATTCCCTACGAGCAGTACTTC
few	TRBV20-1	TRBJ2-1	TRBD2	CSGKREGDYNEQFF	TGCAGTGGAAAACGGGAGGGAGACTACAATGAGCAGTTCTTC
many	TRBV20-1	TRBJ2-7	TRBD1	CSGFAWTGGNYEQYF	TGCAGTGGATTTGCCTGGACAGGGGGTAACTACGAGCAGTACTTC
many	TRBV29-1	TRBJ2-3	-	CSVRSGRFTDTQYF	TGCAGCGTTAGGAGCGGACGTTTCACAGATACGCAGTATTTT
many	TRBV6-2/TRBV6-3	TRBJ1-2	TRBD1	CASSYSTGDGYTF	TGTGCCAGCAGTTACTCGACAGGGGATGGCTACACCTTC
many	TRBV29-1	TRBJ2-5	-	CSAHGRGQETQYF	TGCAGCGCTCATGGCCGGGGGCAAGAGACCCAGTACTTC
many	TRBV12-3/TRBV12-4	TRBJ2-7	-	CASSFTSSSYEQYF	TGTGCCAGCAGTTTCACATCGAGCTCCTACGAGCAGTACTTC
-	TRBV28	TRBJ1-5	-	CASFNAGDTGSNQPQHF	TGTGCCAGCTTTAACGCAGGCGATACAGGTTCCAATCAGCCCCAGCATTTT
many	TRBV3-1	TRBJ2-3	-	CASSQATDTQYF	TGTGCCAGCAGCCAAGCCACAGATACGCAGTATTTT
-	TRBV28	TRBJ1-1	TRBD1	CASSLWGTGGNTEAFF	TGTGCCAGCAGTTTATGGGGGACAGGCGGGAACACTGAAGCTTTCTTT
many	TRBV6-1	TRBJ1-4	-	CASTGRRSTNEKLFF	TGTGCCAGCACTGGGCGGCGTTCAACTAATGAAAAACTGTTTTTT
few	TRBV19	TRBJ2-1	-	CASSIGAYEQFF	TGTGCCAGTAGTATAGGGGCGTATGAGCAGTTCTTC
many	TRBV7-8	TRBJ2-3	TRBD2	CASSPGLAGLQDTQYF	TGTGCCAGCAGCCCCGGACTAGCGGGACTTCAGGATACGCAGTATTTT
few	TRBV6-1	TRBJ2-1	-	CASLGAADRSSYNEQFF	TGTGCCAGCCTGGGGGCAGCGGACAGATCCTCCTACAATGAGCAGTTCTTC
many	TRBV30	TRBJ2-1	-	CAWVGRASFYNEQFF	TGTGCCTGGGTGGGAAGGGCCAGTTTCTACAATGAGCAGTTCTTC
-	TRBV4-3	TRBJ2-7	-	CASSQDYMGSTYEQYF	TGCGCCAGCAGCCAAGATTATATGGGCAGCACCTACGAGCAGTACTTC
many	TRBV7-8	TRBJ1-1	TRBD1	CASTQTGVTEAFF	TGTGCCAGCACGCAAACAGGGGTCACTGAAGCTTTCTTT
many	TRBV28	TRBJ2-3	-	CASSGRAGGGTDTQYF	TGTGCCAGCAGTGGGAGAGCCGGAGGGGGCACAGATACGCAGTATTTT
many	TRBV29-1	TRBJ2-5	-	CSVGVVTQYF	TGCAGCGTTGGGGTGGTCACCCAGTACTTC
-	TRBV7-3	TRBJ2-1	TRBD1	CASSTRQGLNNEQFF	TGTGCCAGCAGCACCCGACAGGGGCTCAACAATGAGCAGTTCTTC
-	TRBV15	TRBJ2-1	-	CATSATRGIYNEQFF	TGTGCCACCAGCGCAACCCGAGGGATCTACAATGAGCAGTTCTTC
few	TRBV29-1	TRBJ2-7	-	CSGVGQRTNSEQYF	TGCAGCGGCGTAGGACAGAGGACGAATTCGGAGCAGTACTTC
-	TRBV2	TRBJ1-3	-	CASRAGTAGNTIYF	TGTGCCAGCAGAGCCGGGACGGCTGGAAACACCATATATTTT
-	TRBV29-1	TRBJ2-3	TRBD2	CSVGRTGGGTQYF	TGCAGCGTTGGACGGACGGGGGGGGGAACGCAGTATTTT
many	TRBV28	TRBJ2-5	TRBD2	CASSALGLAGWGETQYF	TGTGCCAGCAGTGCGCTGGGACTAGCGGGATGGGGGGAGACCCAGTACTTC
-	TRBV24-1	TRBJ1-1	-	CATSVGKHTEAFF	TGTGCCACCAGTGTCGGGAAGCACACTGAAGCTTTCTTT
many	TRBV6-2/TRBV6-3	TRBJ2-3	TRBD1	CASTQGQGRDTQYF	TGTGCCAGCACCCAGGGACAGGGGAGAGATACGCAGTATTTT
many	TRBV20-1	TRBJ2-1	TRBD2	CSARDPLAGGDGEQFF	TGCAGTGCTAGAGACCCCCTAGCGGGAGGGGATGGTGAGCAGTTCTTC
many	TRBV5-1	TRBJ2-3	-	CASTREDTQYF	TGCGCCAGCACCCGAGAGGATACGCAGTATTTT
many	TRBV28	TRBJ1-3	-	CASMPAGNTIYF	TGTGCCAGCATGCCTGCTGGAAACACCATATATTTT
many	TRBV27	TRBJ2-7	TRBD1	CASSLRGQGWYEQYF	TGTGCCAGCAGTTTGCGGGGACAGGGTTGGTACGAGCAGTACTTC
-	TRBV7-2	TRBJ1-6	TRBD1	CASSFRDSLSYNSPLHF	TGTGCCAGCAGCTTCAGGGACAGTCTCTCCTATAATTCACCCCTCCACTTT
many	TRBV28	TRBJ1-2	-	CASSSQGGDNYGYTF	TGTGCCAGCAGTTCGCAAGGGGGGGATAACTATGGCTACACCTTC
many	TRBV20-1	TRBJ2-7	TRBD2	CSAGPTGTSGRGDEQYF	TGCAGTGCTGGTCCCACCGGGACTAGCGGGAGAGGGGACGAGCAGTACTTC
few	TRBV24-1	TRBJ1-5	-	CATSGRGKMSNQPQHF	TGTGCCACCAGTGGAAGGGGGAAGATGAGCAATCAGCCCCAGCATTTT
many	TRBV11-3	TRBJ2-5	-	CASSLGWMDPQETQYF	TGTGCCAGCAGCTTAGGTTGGATGGACCCGCAAGAGACCCAGTACTTC
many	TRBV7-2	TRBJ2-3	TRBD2	CASSSGGGFGGNTQYF	TGTGCCAGCAGCTCCGGGGGGGGTTTCGGCGGAAATACGCAGTATTTT
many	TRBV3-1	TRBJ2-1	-	CASSQFGAAGGEQFF	TGTGCCAGCAGCCAATTCGGGGCGGCCGGAGGAGAGCAGTTCTTC
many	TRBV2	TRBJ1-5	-	CASSDTGLGQPQHF	TGTGCCAGCAGTGACACAGGGTTGGGACAGCCCCAGCATTTT
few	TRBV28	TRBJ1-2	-	CASSLYSQGNFPTF	TGTGCCAGCAGTTTATATTCACAGGGAAATTTTCCCACCTTC
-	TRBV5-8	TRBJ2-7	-	CASSESTSYEQYF	TGTGCCAGCAGCGAGTCGACTTCCTACGAGCAGTACTTC
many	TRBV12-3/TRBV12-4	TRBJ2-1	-	CASSPLMGHNEQFF	TGTGCCAGCAGCCCCCTCATGGGTCACAATGAGCAGTTCTTC
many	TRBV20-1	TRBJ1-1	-	CSARDPGRGTEAFF	TGCAGTGCTAGAGATCCGGGTCGAGGGACTGAAGCTTTCTTT
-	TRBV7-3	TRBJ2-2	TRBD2	CASSHARTSGSSGELFF	TGTGCCAGCAGCCATGCCCGGACTAGCGGGAGCTCCGGGGAGCTGTTTTTT
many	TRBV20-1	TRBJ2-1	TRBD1	CSARDSGQAFNEQFF	TGCAGTGCTAGAGATTCAGGACAGGCCTTCAATGAGCAGTTCTTC
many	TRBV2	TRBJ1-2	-	CASRGSGAWGYTF	TGTGCCAGCAGGGGGTCAGGGGCGTGGGGCTACACCTTC
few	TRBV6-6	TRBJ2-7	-	CASSYRTESEQYF	TGTGCCAGCAGTTACCGGACCGAAAGCGAGCAGTACTTC
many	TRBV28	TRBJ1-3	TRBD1	CASTPPGQGRNTIYF	TGTGCCAGCACCCCCCCGGGACAGGGAAGGAACACCATATATTTT
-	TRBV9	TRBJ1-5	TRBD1	CASSVGVRGPHSNQPQHF	TGTGCCAGCAGCGTAGGCGTCAGGGGGCCACATAGCAATCAGCCCCAGCATTTT